The rows below give T cell receptor beta chains drawn from one sample of a study of blood T cell repertoires in COVID-19. Some clones are missing from TCRdb's copy, which holds only in-frame ones; the method was immunoSEQ multiplex PCR. The table lists some 190,000 clones, 80% of them singletons. The material sequenced was PBMCs or T cells enriched from blood (not recorded which). These receptors came from a man aged 30 to 39 with acute COVID-19. The CDR3 runs from the conserved cysteine through the conserved F or W. The order of the fields is CDR3 DNA, CDR3 protein, D gene, clone size, V gene, J gene. D genes are given only for firm matches. Part of the rows lack a size; the others show once, few, many or a class for expanded clones.

CDR3nt: TGTGCCAGTAGTCAGGGGCTAGACTATGGCTACACCTTC
CDR3aa: CASSQGLDYGYTF
d_gene: -
abundance: -
v_gene: TRBV19
j_gene: TRBJ1-2

CDR3nt: TGTGCCAGCAGTTCCGGGGGGGCAGATACGCAGTATTTT
CDR3aa: CASSSGGADTQYF
d_gene: TRBD2
abundance: -
v_gene: TRBV28
j_gene: TRBJ2-3

CDR3nt: TGTGCCAGTATGGACTGGGACAATGAGCAGTTCTTC
CDR3aa: CASMDWDNEQFF
d_gene: -
abundance: many
v_gene: TRBV19
j_gene: TRBJ2-1

CDR3nt: TGCGCCAGCAGCCTTACACACCAAGAGACCCAGTACTTC
CDR3aa: CASSLTHQETQYF
d_gene: -
abundance: -
v_gene: TRBV5-1
j_gene: TRBJ2-5

CDR3nt: TGCGCCAGCAGCTTCGTTAGTACTGAAGCTTTCTTT
CDR3aa: CASSFVSTEAFF
d_gene: -
abundance: -
v_gene: TRBV5-1
j_gene: TRBJ1-1

CDR3nt: TGTGCCAGCAGCTGGACAGGGAGAACTGAAGCTTTCTTT
CDR3aa: CASSWTGRTEAFF
d_gene: TRBD1
abundance: many
v_gene: TRBV11-3
j_gene: TRBJ1-1

CDR3nt: TGTGCCAGCAGCTTAGGGTCGGGGGGGCCTCAGCCCCAGCATTTT
CDR3aa: CASSLGSGGPQPQHF
d_gene: -
abundance: -
v_gene: TRBV7-2
j_gene: TRBJ1-5

CDR3nt: TGTGCCAGCAGCCCCCCCATGAACACTGAAGCTTTCTTT
CDR3aa: CASSPPMNTEAFF
d_gene: -
abundance: -
v_gene: TRBV11-2
j_gene: TRBJ1-1

CDR3nt: TGCGCCAGCAGCTTGGGACTTTCCACCGGGGAGCTGTTTTTT
CDR3aa: CASSLGLSTGELFF
d_gene: -
abundance: once
v_gene: TRBV5-1
j_gene: TRBJ2-2

CDR3nt: TGTGCCAGCAGTACGTCAGGGGCCACTGAAGCTTTCTTT
CDR3aa: CASSTSGATEAFF
d_gene: -
abundance: -
v_gene: TRBV6-5
j_gene: TRBJ1-1

CDR3nt: TGTGCCAGCTCACCGCCGACAGGGGCGGGGGCGTCAGATGAGCAGTTCTTC
CDR3aa: CASSPPTGAGASDEQFF
d_gene: -
abundance: -
v_gene: TRBV18
j_gene: TRBJ2-1

CDR3nt: TGTGCCAGCTCACCACTCGGCCCCGGAGGAAACACTGAAGCTTTCTTT
CDR3aa: CASSPLGPGGNTEAFF
d_gene: -
abundance: -
v_gene: TRBV18
j_gene: TRBJ1-1

CDR3nt: TGTGCCAGCAGCTTTGTTGGAGGGTCAGAGACCCAGTACTTC
CDR3aa: CASSFVGGSETQYF
d_gene: -
abundance: once
v_gene: TRBV11-1
j_gene: TRBJ2-5

CDR3nt: TGCGCCAGCAGTGAACAGGGTGGGCAGCCCCAGCATTTT
CDR3aa: CASSEQGGQPQHF
d_gene: -
abundance: -
v_gene: TRBV10-2
j_gene: TRBJ1-5

CDR3nt: TGCGCCAGCAGTCAGGGACTAGCCTCCGGGGAGCTGTTTTTT
CDR3aa: CASSQGLASGELFF
d_gene: TRBD2
abundance: -
v_gene: TRBV5-1
j_gene: TRBJ2-2

CDR3nt: TGTGCCAGCAGTTATTGGAGTATGAACACTGAAGCTTTCTTT
CDR3aa: CASSYWSMNTEAFF
d_gene: -
abundance: -
v_gene: TRBV6-5
j_gene: TRBJ1-1